The 13 T cell receptor beta chains given below trace back to one sample, sequenced in a study of blood T cell repertoires in COVID-19. The data were produced by immunoSEQ multiplex PCR, yet TCRdb's version contains in-frame clones alone and is incomplete. The sample lists over 200,000 clones; around 90% were seen once. Sequenced sample: PBMCs or T cells enriched from blood (not recorded which). These receptors all come from a woman in her twenties or thirties who had been exposed to COVID-19.

The chain recombines TRBV5-4 with TRBJ2-7; 9 bases are shared with TRBD2. V lost 2 bases to trimming and J lost 2 bases; unmatched junction nucleotides: 5. CDR1 and CDR2 (germline): SGHNT, YYREEE (reference sequence). The CDR3 totals 15 residues. DNA of the CDR3: TGTGCCAGCAGCTTATGGGCGGGAGGGACCTACGAGCAGTACTTC. Translating gives CASSLWAGGTYEQYF.

This sequence joins TRBV28 and TRBJ1-3; 8 nucleotides match TRBD1. The length of the CDR3 is 15 residues. J lost 3 bases, V lost 3 bases, and 4 bases had no gene match. CDR1 and CDR2 (germline): MDHEN, SYDVKM. CDR3 sequence (DNA): TGTGCCAGCAGTTTGACAGGGGCTTTTGGAAACACCATATATTTT. Translation: CASSLTGAFGNTIYF.

This clone was recorded once. This chain links TRBV6-6 with TRBJ1-3, with D tentatively TRBD1 (5 bases). Germline CDR1 reads MNHNY; CDR2 reads SVGAGI (reference sequence). The V end was cut by 1 base, the J end by 0 bases, with 10 bases between. The length of the CDR3 is 16 residues. The CDR3 region is CASSYFGGLSGNTIYF. The DNA of the CDR3 is TGTGCCAGCAGTTACTTTGGGGGACTCTCTGGAAACACCATATATTTT.

The chain uses TRBV7-6 and TRBJ1-1; TRBD1 agrees at 8 bases. Germline V CDR1 and CDR2: SGHVS, FNYEAQ. This CDR3 region has 15 residues. The junction had 6 bases not matched to a gene; V was cut back by 5 bases and J by 1 base. The CDR3 DNA is TGTGCCAGCAGCCCCGGACAGGGAGGGAACACTGAAGCTTTCTTT. Residues: CASSPGQGGNTEAFF.

This chain links TRBV6-6 with TRBJ2-7, with TRBD1 as a possible D gene (5 bases). With 4 bases removed from V and 3 bases from J, the gap between germline ends came to 10 bases. CDR1 is MNHNY, CDR2 SVGAGI, per germline (reference sequence). CDR3 length: 13 residues. This chain's CDR3 is CASSSGQFYEQYF. The CDR3 coding sequence is TGTGCCAGCAGTTCTGGACAATTCTACGAGCAGTACTTC.

This chain links TRBV5-4 with TRBJ2-2; D might be TRBD2 (5 bases). CDR1 and CDR2 from the germline V gene are SGHNT and YYREEE (reference sequence). There are 15 residues in the CDR3. With 2 bases removed from V and 5 bases from J, the gap between germline ends came to 13 bases. This CDR3 reads CASSFVGEVTGELFF. The CDR3 bases are TGTGCCAGCAGCTTTGTGGGAGAGGTTACCGGGGAGCTGTTTTTT.

The chain carries TRBV7-9 and TRBJ1-4; possible D gene TRBD1, 5 bases. Germline V gene data show CDR1 as SEHNR and CDR2 as FQNEAQ (reference sequence). The CDR3 consists of 15 residues. V was clipped by 5 bases and J by 3 bases, with 13 bases between them. Written as DNA, the CDR3 is TGTGCCAGCAGCCCCCCAGGGTTAGCTAATGAAAAACTGTTTTTT. Protein: CASSPPGLANEKLFF.

This clone was observed a handful of times. This sequence joins TRBV27 and TRBJ2-7, with 7 bases identical to TRBD1. Germline V gene data show CDR1 as MNHEY and CDR2 as SMNVEV (reference sequence). Trimming at V came to 6 bases and at J to 1 base, leaving 12 bases not matched to a gene. This CDR3 region has 16 residues. The DNA of the CDR3 is TGTGCCAGCAGGGCCTTAGACAGGGAGATTTCCTACGAGCAGTACTTC. It translates to CASRALDREISYEQYF.

V and J are TRBV12-3 or TRBV12-4 and TRBJ2-1; TRBD1 matches at 7 bases. The CDR3 sequence is 11 residues long. After removal of 4 bases from V and 9 bases from J, the junction contained 0 bases not matched to a gene. In nucleotides, the CDR3 is TGTGCCAGCAGTTCAGGGGGTGAGCAGTTCTTC. This sequence encodes CASSSGGEQFF.

The chain uses TRBV10-1 and TRBJ1-6; D possibly corresponds to TRBD1 (6 bases). Germline V gives CDR1 WNHNN, CDR2 SYGVQD (reference sequence). This CDR3 spans 12 amino acids. V lost 0 bases and J 14 bases, leaving 8 bases between the germline ends. This CDR3 reads CASSESKGALHF. The CDR3 DNA sequence: TGCGCCAGCAGTGAGTCGAAGGGGGCCCTCCACTTT.

This chain connects TRBV4-1 to TRBJ2-7, with D possibly being TRBD1 (8 bases). Germline-derived CDR1 and CDR2 are MGHRA and YSYEKL. The CDR3 extends over 14 amino acids. V lost 6 bases and J 7 bases, leaving 19 bases between the germline ends. The CDR3 bases are TGCGCCAGCAGTACACAGGGGGGGTCGGAGGAGCAGTACTTC. Protein product: CASSTQGGSEEQYF.

This sequence joins TRBV5-4 and TRBJ1-4, with D unresolved. This CDR3 has 16 residues. Trimming shortened V by 0 bases and J by 5 bases, and 14 bases separated the two germline ends. Germline lookup yields CDR1 SGHNT and CDR2 YYREEE (reference sequence). CDR3 region: CASSLAGVSGNEKLFF. The CDR3 DNA reads TGTGCCAGCAGCTTGGCCGGGGTTAGTGGAAATGAAAAACTGTTTTTT.

The chain recombines TRBV29-1 with TRBJ1-1, with a tentative D call TRBD1 (5 bases). Per the germline V gene, CDR1 is SQVTM and CDR2 is ANQGSEA. This CDR3 has 15 residues. The germline V and J ends were trimmed by 4 bases and 5 bases, with 20 bases remaining between them. CDR3: CSVGFLSFRGTEAFF. The CDR3 region has the DNA TGCAGCGTTGGTTTTCTCTCCTTCCGGGGGACTGAAGCTTTCTTT.